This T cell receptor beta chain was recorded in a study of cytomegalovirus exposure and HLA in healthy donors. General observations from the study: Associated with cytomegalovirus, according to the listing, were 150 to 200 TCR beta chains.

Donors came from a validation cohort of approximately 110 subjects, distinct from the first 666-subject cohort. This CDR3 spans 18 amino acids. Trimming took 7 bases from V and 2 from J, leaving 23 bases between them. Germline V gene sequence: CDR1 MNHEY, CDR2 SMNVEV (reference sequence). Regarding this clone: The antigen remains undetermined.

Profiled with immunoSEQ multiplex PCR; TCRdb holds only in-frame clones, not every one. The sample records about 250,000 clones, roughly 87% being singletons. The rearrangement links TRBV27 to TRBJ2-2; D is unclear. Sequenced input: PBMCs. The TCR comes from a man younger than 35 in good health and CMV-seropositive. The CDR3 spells CASTNWHRSYPNTGELFF. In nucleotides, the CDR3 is TGTGCCAGCACAAACTGGCACAGATCTTACCCCAACACCGGGGAGCTGTTTTTT.